Listed below are T cell receptor beta chains from one sample, sequenced in a study of blood T cell repertoires in COVID-19. Sequencing was performed with immunoSEQ multiplex PCR; in TCRdb, only in-frame clones are kept and a portion is missing. The sample gives about 59,000 clones, roughly 80% of which show up once; around 6% is in the top ten. The sequencing input was peripheral blood. These receptors were collected from a woman aged 70-85 years with acute or convalescent COVID-19. Each CDR3 is given with its conserved first and last residue. The D gene is left open where the match is weak. Not every row has a clone size; where given, it reads once, few, many or a size class.

TRBJ1-1 | NA | TRBV10-3 | NA | TGTGCCATCAGTGAGGGTGCGAGGTCTGAAGCTTTCTTT | CAISEGARSEAFF
TRBJ2-6 | NA | TRBV18 | TRBD1 | TGTGCCAGCTCGCGGGGACAGGGTAACTCTGGGGCCAACGTCCTGACTTTC | CASSRGQGNSGANVLTF
TRBJ1-5 | once | TRBV5-6 | TRBD1 | TGTGCCAGCAGCTTGGGACAGGGCACTCAGCCCCAGCATTTT | CASSLGQGTQPQHF
TRBJ1-5 | few | TRBV28 | NA | TGTGCCAGCAGTTTACCTCGGTCGGGTCAGCCCCAGCATTTT | CASSLPRSGQPQHF
TRBJ1-4 | NA | TRBV5-1 | NA | TGCGCCAGCCGCTCTCAGGCAACTAATGAAAAACTGTTTTTT | CASRSQATNEKLFF
TRBJ2-7 | NA | TRBV6-6 | NA | TGTGCCGGCAGTTATTCTAGGACTCAAACCTACGAGCAGTACTTC | CAGSYSRTQTYEQYF
TRBJ2-5 | NA | TRBV29-1 | NA | TGCAGCGTTGAACAACCAGTGGGCAGGGAGACCCAGTACTTC | CSVEQPVGRETQYF
TRBJ1-2 | NA | TRBV7-9 | NA | TGTGCCAGCAGCTTAGAAGGTACAGGCGCGGATGGCTACACCTTC | CASSLEGTGADGYTF
TRBJ2-7 | once | TRBV28 | TRBD2 | TGTGCCAGCAGTACGGGACTAGCGGGGGAAATAAGCTTC | CASSTGLAGEISF
TRBJ2-2 | NA | TRBV3-1/TRBV3-2 | TRBD2 | TGTGCCAGCAGCCAAGCGGGGGGGAGCACCGGGGAGCTGTTTTTT | CASSQAGGSTGELFF
TRBJ2-7 | NA | TRBV6-1 | TRBD1 | TGTGCCAGCAGTGACGGACAGGGAATCCACGAGCAGTACTTC | CASSDGQGIHEQYF
TRBJ2-7 | NA | TRBV5-6 | NA | TGTGCCAGCAGCTTGTCAGGCGAGCAGTACTTC | CASSLSGEQYF
TRBJ2-3 | NA | TRBV29-1 | NA | TGCAGCGTTCCCGGTGGAGGTAGCACAGATACGCAGTATTTT | CSVPGGGSTDTQYF
TRBJ2-1 | NA | TRBV5-1 | NA | TGCGCCAGCAGCTGGGGACTGGCTAGCTCCTACAATGAGCAGTTCTTC | CASSWGLASSYNEQFF